Listed here is a single T cell receptor beta chain. The antigen is not known. TCRdb recomputed calls from the bulk RNA-seq reads with MiXCR, one row per CDR3 protein. Of around 3,500 distinct CDR3 sequences listed, about three quarters are singletons. The sample belongs to a study of draining lymph node invasion in breast cancer. Notes on the study in general: In every tissue, Tregs seemed more clonally expanded than Tconvs.

Sorting for CD4+ CD45RA- CD25- cells yielded memory conventional CD4 T cells. Sequencing input: sorted memory CD4+ effector T cells from a lymph node. This clonotype originated in a female donor with luminal breast cancer.

In DNA form, the CDR3 reads TGTGCCAGCAGTTCTTTCCAGACAGGGGCTGGAAACACCATATATTTT. Its translation: CASSSFQTGAGNTIYF. The chain employs TRBV12-3 or TRBV12-4 and TRBJ1-3; TRBD1 matches 8 bases. J lost 2 bases, V lost 4 bases, and 7 bases had no gene match. CDR3 length equals 16 residues.